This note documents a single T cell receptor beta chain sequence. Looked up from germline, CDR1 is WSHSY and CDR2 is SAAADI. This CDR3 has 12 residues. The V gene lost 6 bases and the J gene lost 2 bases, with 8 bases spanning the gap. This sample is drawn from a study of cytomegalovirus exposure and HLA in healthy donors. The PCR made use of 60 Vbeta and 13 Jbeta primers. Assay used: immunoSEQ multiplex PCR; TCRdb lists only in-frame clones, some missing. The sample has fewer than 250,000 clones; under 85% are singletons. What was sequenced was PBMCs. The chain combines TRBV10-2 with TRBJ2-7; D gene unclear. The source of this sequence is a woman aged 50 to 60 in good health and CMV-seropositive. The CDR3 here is CASRGETYEQYF. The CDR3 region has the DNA TGCGCCAGCAGGGGCGAGACCTACGAGCAGTACTTC.